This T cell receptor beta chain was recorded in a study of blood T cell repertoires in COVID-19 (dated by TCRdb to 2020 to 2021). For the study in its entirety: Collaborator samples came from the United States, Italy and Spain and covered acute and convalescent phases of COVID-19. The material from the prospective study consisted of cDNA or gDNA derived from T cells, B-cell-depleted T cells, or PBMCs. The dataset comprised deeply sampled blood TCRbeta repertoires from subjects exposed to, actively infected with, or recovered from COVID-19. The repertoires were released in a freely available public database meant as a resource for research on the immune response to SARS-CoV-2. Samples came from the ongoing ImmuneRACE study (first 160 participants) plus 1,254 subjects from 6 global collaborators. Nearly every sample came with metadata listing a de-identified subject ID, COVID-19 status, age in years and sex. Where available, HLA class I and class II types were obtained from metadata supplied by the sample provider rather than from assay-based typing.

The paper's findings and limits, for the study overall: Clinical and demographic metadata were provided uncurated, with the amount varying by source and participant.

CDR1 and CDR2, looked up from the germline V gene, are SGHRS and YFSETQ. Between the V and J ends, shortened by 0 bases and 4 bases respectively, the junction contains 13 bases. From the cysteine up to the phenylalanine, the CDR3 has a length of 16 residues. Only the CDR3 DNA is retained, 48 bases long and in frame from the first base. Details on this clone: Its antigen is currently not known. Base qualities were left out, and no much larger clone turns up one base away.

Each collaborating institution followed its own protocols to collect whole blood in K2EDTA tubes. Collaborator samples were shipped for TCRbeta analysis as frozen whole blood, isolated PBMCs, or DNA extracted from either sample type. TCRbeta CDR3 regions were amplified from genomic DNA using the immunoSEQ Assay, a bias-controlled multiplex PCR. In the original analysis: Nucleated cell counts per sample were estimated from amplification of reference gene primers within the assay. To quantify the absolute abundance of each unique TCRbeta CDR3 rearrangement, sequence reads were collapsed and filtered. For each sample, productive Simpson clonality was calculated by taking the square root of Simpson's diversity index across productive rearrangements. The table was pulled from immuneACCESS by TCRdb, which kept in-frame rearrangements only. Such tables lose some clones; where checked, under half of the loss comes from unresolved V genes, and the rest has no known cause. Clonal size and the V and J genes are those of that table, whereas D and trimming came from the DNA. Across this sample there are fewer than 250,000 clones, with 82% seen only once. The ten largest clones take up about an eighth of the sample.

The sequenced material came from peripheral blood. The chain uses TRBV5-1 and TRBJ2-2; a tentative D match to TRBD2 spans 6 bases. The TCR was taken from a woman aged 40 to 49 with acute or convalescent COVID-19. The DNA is TGCGCCAGCAGCTTGGCCGGGGGAGGCGGCACCGGGGAGCTGTTTTTT. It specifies CASSLAGGGGTGELFF.